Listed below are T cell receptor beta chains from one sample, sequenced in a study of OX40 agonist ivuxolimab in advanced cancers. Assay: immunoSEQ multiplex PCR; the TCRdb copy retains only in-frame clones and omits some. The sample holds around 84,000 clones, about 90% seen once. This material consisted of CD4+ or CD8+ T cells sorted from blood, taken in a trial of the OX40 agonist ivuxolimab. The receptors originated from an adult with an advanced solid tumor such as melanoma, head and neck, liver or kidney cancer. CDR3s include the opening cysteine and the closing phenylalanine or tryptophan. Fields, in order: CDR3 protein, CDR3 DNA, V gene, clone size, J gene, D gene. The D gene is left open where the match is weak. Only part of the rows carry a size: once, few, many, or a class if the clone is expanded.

CDR3aa: CASSDYSGTEAFF
CDR3nt: TGTGCCAGCAGTGACTACAGCGGCACTGAAGCTTTCTTT
v_gene: TRBV6-4
abundance: .
j_gene: TRBJ1-1
d_gene: .

CDR3aa: CASSGVTTSTDTQYF
CDR3nt: TGTGCCAGCAGTGGGGTGACAACTAGCACAGATACGCAGTATTTT
v_gene: TRBV2
abundance: .
j_gene: TRBJ2-3
d_gene: .

CDR3aa: CASKMGQGWGTEAFF
CDR3nt: TGTGCCAGTAAGATGGGACAGGGTTGGGGTACTGAAGCTTTCTTT
v_gene: TRBV19
abundance: .
j_gene: TRBJ1-1
d_gene: TRBD1

CDR3aa: CATSRRRDSTNQPQHF
CDR3nt: TGTGCCACCAGCAGACGACGGGACAGCACAAATCAGCCCCAGCATTTT
v_gene: TRBV15
abundance: .
j_gene: TRBJ1-5
d_gene: TRBD1

CDR3aa: CASSAILQGSEQFF
CDR3nt: TGTGCCAGCAGCGCAATACTACAGGGGAGCGAGCAGTTCTTC
v_gene: TRBV28
abundance: .
j_gene: TRBJ2-1
d_gene: TRBD1

CDR3aa: CASSEGGRYGYTF
CDR3nt: TGTGCCAGCAGTGAGGGGGGAAGGTATGGCTACACCTTC
v_gene: TRBV2
abundance: .
j_gene: TRBJ1-2
d_gene: .

CDR3aa: CASSSDAGNYGYTF
CDR3nt: TGTGCCAGCAGCTCAGACGCAGGAAACTATGGCTACACCTTC
v_gene: TRBV5-4
abundance: .
j_gene: TRBJ1-2
d_gene: .

CDR3aa: CASSIQPGSYNEQFF
CDR3nt: TGTGCCAGTAGTATACAGCCCGGCTCCTACAATGAGCAGTTCTTC
v_gene: TRBV19
abundance: .
j_gene: TRBJ2-1
d_gene: .

CDR3aa: CASSLEGQRGQETQYF
CDR3nt: TGTGCCAGCAGCTTGGAGGGCCAGCGGGGGCAAGAGACCCAGTACTTC
v_gene: TRBV5-4
abundance: once
j_gene: TRBJ2-5
d_gene: TRBD2

CDR3aa: CASSFRPYEQYF
CDR3nt: TGTGCCAGCAGTTTCCGACCCTACGAGCAGTACTTC
v_gene: TRBV28
abundance: .
j_gene: TRBJ2-7
d_gene: .

CDR3aa: CASSIGGVPSSYEQYF
CDR3nt: TGTGCCAGTAGTATAGGGGGGGTGCCTTCCTCCTACGAGCAGTACTTC
v_gene: TRBV19
abundance: .
j_gene: TRBJ2-7
d_gene: .

CDR3aa: CASSPPPGGSGDNEQFF
CDR3nt: TGTGCCAGCAGCCCTCCCCCGGGGGGTAGCGGGGACAATGAGCAGTTCTTC
v_gene: TRBV11-3
abundance: .
j_gene: TRBJ2-1
d_gene: TRBD2

CDR3aa: CASRGTGGKAFF
CDR3nt: TGTGCCAGTAGGGGAACAGGGGGTAAAGCTTTCTTT
v_gene: TRBV19
abundance: .
j_gene: TRBJ1-1
d_gene: TRBD1

CDR3aa: CAARAGGSRETQYF
CDR3nt: TGTGCCGCCCGGGCAGGGGGCAGTCGGGAGACCCAGTACTTC
v_gene: TRBV2
abundance: few
j_gene: TRBJ2-5
d_gene: TRBD1

CDR3aa: CASPGPNSYEQYF
CDR3nt: TGCGCCAGCCCAGGACCTAACTCCTACGAGCAGTACTTC
v_gene: TRBV23-1
abundance: .
j_gene: TRBJ2-7
d_gene: .

CDR3aa: CASSQAEGVGAYGYTF
CDR3nt: TGTGCCAGCAGCCAAGCGGAGGGAGTTGGTGCCTATGGCTACACCTTC
v_gene: TRBV4-2
abundance: .
j_gene: TRBJ1-2
d_gene: .

CDR3aa: CAISGLAEYNEQFF
CDR3nt: TGTGCCATCAGTGGGCTAGCGGAATACAATGAGCAGTTCTTC
v_gene: TRBV10-3
abundance: .
j_gene: TRBJ2-1
d_gene: TRBD2

CDR3aa: CASKTGMNTEAFF
CDR3nt: TGTGCCAGCAAAACAGGGATGAACACTGAAGCTTTCTTT
v_gene: TRBV7-2
abundance: .
j_gene: TRBJ1-1
d_gene: .

CDR3aa: CASSQTPTQGGCEQYF
CDR3nt: TGCGCCAGCAGTCAAACCCCGACACAGGGGGGGTGCGAGCAGTACTTC
v_gene: TRBV23-1
abundance: .
j_gene: TRBJ2-7
d_gene: .

CDR3aa: CAISAGKTSGANVLTF
CDR3nt: TGTGCCATCAGTGCCGGAAAAACAAGTGGGGCCAACGTCCTGACTTTC
v_gene: TRBV10-3
abundance: .
j_gene: TRBJ2-6
d_gene: .

CDR3aa: CASSQDLRAGGRFYEQYF
CDR3nt: TGTGCCAGCAGCCAAGATCTGCGAGCGGGAGGCCGATTCTACGAGCAGTACTTC
v_gene: TRBV4-2
abundance: .
j_gene: TRBJ2-7
d_gene: TRBD2

CDR3aa: CASSQDIITDTQYF
CDR3nt: TGCGCCAGCAGCCAAGACATAATCACAGATACGCAGTATTTT
v_gene: TRBV4-3
abundance: .
j_gene: TRBJ2-3
d_gene: .

CDR3aa: CASSGQTSNQPQHF
CDR3nt: TGTGCCAGCAGTGGGCAGACTAGCAATCAGCCCCAGCATTTT
v_gene: TRBV2
abundance: .
j_gene: TRBJ1-5
d_gene: .

CDR3aa: CASSTRLAGGETQYF
CDR3nt: TGTGCCAGCAGCACCCGACTAGCCGGAGGAGAGACCCAGTACTTC
v_gene: TRBV7-2
abundance: .
j_gene: TRBJ2-5
d_gene: TRBD2

CDR3aa: CASSPRTTYSNQPQHF
CDR3nt: TGTGCCAGCAGCCCACGTACCACCTATAGCAATCAGCCCCAGCATTTT
v_gene: TRBV28
abundance: few
j_gene: TRBJ1-5
d_gene: .

CDR3aa: CASSYSTGLAGTEQYF
CDR3nt: TGTGCCAGCAGTTACTCCACGGGACTAGCGGGAACCGAGCAGTACTTC
v_gene: TRBV6-5
abundance: .
j_gene: TRBJ2-7
d_gene: TRBD2

CDR3aa: CASSLEAGGPIETQYF
CDR3nt: TGTGCCAGCAGCTTGGAGGCGGGGGGGCCTATAGAGACCCAGTACTTC
v_gene: TRBV5-4
abundance: .
j_gene: TRBJ2-5
d_gene: TRBD2

CDR3aa: CASSYPGRTEAFF
CDR3nt: TGCGCCAGCAGCTATCCCGGGAGGACTGAAGCTTTCTTT
v_gene: TRBV5-1
abundance: few
j_gene: TRBJ1-1
d_gene: .

CDR3aa: CASGGTNTGELFF
CDR3nt: TGTGCCAGCGGGGGGACTAACACCGGGGAGCTGTTTTTT
v_gene: TRBV6-6
abundance: .
j_gene: TRBJ2-2
d_gene: .

CDR3aa: CASSGPGRDTQYF
CDR3nt: TGTGCCAGCAGCGGCCCGGGTCGAGATACGCAGTATTTT
v_gene: TRBV5-5
abundance: few
j_gene: TRBJ2-3
d_gene: .

CDR3aa: CASSLWGDLQYEQYF
CDR3nt: TGTGCCAGCAGCTTATGGGGGGACCTTCAGTACGAGCAGTACTTC
v_gene: TRBV7-2
abundance: .
j_gene: TRBJ2-7
d_gene: .

CDR3aa: CASRQNPGLSYEQYF
CDR3nt: TGTGCCAGCAGACAAAACCCGGGGCTCTCCTACGAGCAGTACTTC
v_gene: TRBV6-5
abundance: .
j_gene: TRBJ2-7
d_gene: .

CDR3aa: CASSGYTQYF
CDR3nt: TGTGCCAGCAGCGGATATACGCAGTATTTT
v_gene: TRBV5-8
abundance: .
j_gene: TRBJ2-3
d_gene: .

CDR3aa: CASSLGALNEQFF
CDR3nt: TGTGCCAGCAGCTTAGGAGCTCTCAATGAGCAGTTCTTC
v_gene: TRBV7-9
abundance: once
j_gene: TRBJ2-1
d_gene: .

CDR3aa: CASNRDKQETQYF
CDR3nt: TGTGCCAGCAACCGGGACAAGCAAGAGACCCAGTACTTC
v_gene: TRBV6-1
abundance: .
j_gene: TRBJ2-5
d_gene: .

CDR3aa: CAWSVTGQPQHF
CDR3nt: TGTGCCTGGAGTGTGACTGGGCAGCCCCAGCATTTT
v_gene: TRBV30
abundance: .
j_gene: TRBJ1-5
d_gene: .

CDR3aa: CASSPGGPSYNEQFF
CDR3nt: TGTGCCAGCAGCCCGGGGGGGCCCTCCTACAATGAGCAGTTCTTC
v_gene: TRBV11-3
abundance: .
j_gene: TRBJ2-1
d_gene: TRBD2

CDR3aa: CAIRPGGFDSYNEQFF
CDR3nt: TGTGCCATCAGGCCCGGGGGCTTTGACTCCTACAATGAGCAGTTCTTC
v_gene: TRBV10-3
abundance: .
j_gene: TRBJ2-1
d_gene: .

CDR3aa: CASSPSVSSTDTQYF
CDR3nt: TGCGCCAGCAGCCCCTCGGTATCTAGCACAGATACGCAGTATTTT
v_gene: TRBV5-1
abundance: .
j_gene: TRBJ2-3
d_gene: .

CDR3aa: CASSQDPDRDYGYTF
CDR3nt: TGCGCCAGCAGCCAAGATCCCGACAGAGACTATGGCTACACCTTC
v_gene: TRBV4-3
abundance: .
j_gene: TRBJ1-2
d_gene: .

CDR3aa: CASSAQGSNTGELFF
CDR3nt: TGTGCCAGCAGTGCGCAGGGGTCGAACACCGGGGAGCTGTTTTTT
v_gene: TRBV6-4
abundance: once
j_gene: TRBJ2-2
d_gene: .

CDR3aa: CASSQDHRYGNEQFF
CDR3nt: TGCGCCAGCAGCCAAGACCACAGGTACGGAAATGAGCAGTTCTTC
v_gene: TRBV4-1
abundance: once
j_gene: TRBJ2-1
d_gene: .

CDR3aa: CASTNPGPKPLF
CDR3nt: TGTGCCAGCACCAACCCTGGGCCGAAACCTCTTTTT
v_gene: TRBV6-1
abundance: .
j_gene: TRBJ1-5
d_gene: .

CDR3aa: CASSLPPGQGRGELFF
CDR3nt: TGTGCCAGCAGCCTACCCCCGGGACAGGGGCGGGGGGAGCTGTTTTTT
v_gene: TRBV7-2
abundance: once
j_gene: TRBJ2-2
d_gene: TRBD1

CDR3aa: CASSPPGGSNQPQHF
CDR3nt: TGTGCCAGCAGCCCCCCCGGGGGAAGCAATCAGCCCCAGCATTTT
v_gene: TRBV7-9
abundance: once
j_gene: TRBJ1-5
d_gene: .

CDR3aa: CASSLDRDYGYTF
CDR3nt: TGCGCCAGCAGTCTCGACAGGGACTATGGCTACACCTTC
v_gene: TRBV10-1
abundance: .
j_gene: TRBJ1-2
d_gene: TRBD1

CDR3aa: CASTIPNQPQHF
CDR3nt: TGTGCCAGTACTATCCCCAATCAGCCCCAGCATTTT
v_gene: TRBV28
abundance: few
j_gene: TRBJ1-5
d_gene: .

CDR3aa: CASTGSVRETQYF
CDR3nt: TGTGCCAGCACCGGGAGTGTGCGAGAGACCCAGTACTTC
v_gene: TRBV25-1
abundance: .
j_gene: TRBJ2-5
d_gene: .

CDR3aa: CATSRARRMNTEAFF
CDR3nt: TGTGCCACCAGCAGAGCCAGACGGATGAACACTGAAGCTTTCTTT
v_gene: TRBV15
abundance: .
j_gene: TRBJ1-1
d_gene: .

CDR3aa: CASSVSIQGSGYTF
CDR3nt: TGTGCCAGCAGCGTTAGTATACAGGGCTCTGGCTACACCTTC
v_gene: TRBV7-2
abundance: .
j_gene: TRBJ1-2
d_gene: .